The clone carrying this T cell receptor (beta chain) was observed at least ten times. Its matching antigen is unknown. In the source study's methods: The authors used CDR3 differences across clinicopathological groups to build a distant-metastasis classifier for papillary thyroid cancer. TCRdb re-analyzed the PCR reads through MiXCR. These V and J calls rely on TCRdb rather than the paper's analysis. The table includes 23,000 or so clones, 20% to 25% detected once. No treatment of any kind had been given to any patient before thyroid surgery. This entry comes from a study of metastatic and nonmetastatic thyroid tumors. Study background: Across blood and tumor or nodule tissue, repertoires from malignant and benign thyroid patients were compared with one another. General study findings and limits: In both blood and tumor samples, TCR beta diversity was reported significantly higher for malignant than benign nodules.

Germline loops: CDR1 SGHTA, CDR2 FQGTGA. The CDR3 runs to 16 residues. With 2 bases clipped from V and 2 bases from J, the junction kept 6 bases outside the gene matches. The sequenced sample was blood. This chain connects TRBV7-3 to TRBJ2-1; TRBD2 aligns across 7 bases. The TCR originated in a male donor with papillary thyroid cancer or a benign thyroid nodule (not recorded which). Some clones in this sample may be carry-over from other donors' samples. The CDR3, as DNA: TGTGCCAGCAGCTTACTAGGCGGGAGTACCTACAATGAGCAGTTCTTC. Translated: CASSLLGGSTYNEQFF.